The rows below give T cell receptor beta chains drawn from one sample of a study of blood T cell repertoires in COVID-19. Measured with immunoSEQ multiplex PCR; TCRdb has only the in-frame clones, and not every one. The sample lists some 150,000 clones; approximately 90% were seen once. What was sequenced was peripheral blood. The source is a woman between 45 and 60 years old with acute or convalescent COVID-19. Each CDR3 is given with its conserved first and last residue. Fields, in order: V gene, J gene, D gene, CDR3 protein. The D gene is left open where the match is weak.

>TRBV27|TRBJ2-7|TRBD2
CASSGLAGPTDYEQYF
>TRBV5-1|TRBJ1-4|TRBD1
CASSGGTATNEKLFF
>TRBV7-3|TRBJ2-7|-
CASSLLGQGTNEQYF
>TRBV18|TRBJ2-7|TRBD2
CASSPDSGVYEQYF
>TRBV9|TRBJ2-7|TRBD2
CASSASGEGSYEQYF
>TRBV7-8|TRBJ2-7|TRBD1
CASSLSGQGNYEQYF
>TRBV28|TRBJ1-1|TRBD1
CASSLDRGWTEAFF
>TRBV3-1/TRBV3-2|TRBJ2-7|-
CASSQGARSDEQYF
>TRBV6-5|TRBJ2-3|-
CASSYAYTDTQYF
>TRBV9|TRBJ2-3|TRBD2
CASSVRTSGSWGTDTQYF
>TRBV6-5|TRBJ2-3|TRBD2
CAIGLAGTDTQYF
>TRBV5-1|TRBJ2-1|TRBD2
CASSFLLAGGPSNNEQFF
>TRBV12-3/TRBV12-4|TRBJ1-4|TRBD1
CASSDRASEKLFF
>TRBV7-6|TRBJ1-4|-
CASSLLPATNEKLFF
>TRBV7-8|TRBJ2-2|TRBD2
CASSSRLAGDTGELFF
>TRBV9|TRBJ1-4|-
CASSVNPEGEKLFF
>TRBV7-3|TRBJ2-6|TRBD1
CASSLTMDRDNSGANVLTF
>TRBV30|TRBJ1-5|-
CAWSVLQENQPQHF